The clone carrying this T cell receptor (beta chain) was seen ten or more times. These data are taken from a study of regulatory T cells in long-lasting Graves disease. Assembly of TCR beta libraries relied on iRepertoire HTBI primers together with Arm-PCR of CDR3 regions. TCRdb processed the multiplex PCR reads anew with MiXCR; each CDR3 protein has one entry. This sample has about 660,000 distinct CDR3 sequences, with around 30% found just once. The time point: persistent/refractory GD, antithyroid drugs over 5 years with positive TRAb. PBMC RNA was the source of the TCR library. The receptor's source is a female donor with Graves disease. The sequenced sample was peripheral blood mononuclear cells (PBMCs), obtained when the disease was refractory, from a patient treated with antithyroid drugs.

The CDR3 nucleotides read TGTGCCAGCAGGCGAGCCCAGTTAGCGGGGAGTACGGAGACCCAGTACTTC. Translation: CASRRAQLAGSTETQYF. The rearrangement links TRBV11-2 to TRBJ2-5; 8 bases match TRBD2. The CDR3 is 17 residues long. Germline V lookup: CDR1 SGHAT, CDR2 FQNNGV. V was pared by 6 bases and J by 5 bases, with 17 bases of the junction left unmatched.